One and the same sample provided the 29 T cell receptor beta chains below, sequenced in a study of Ad26.COV2.S vaccination and SARS-CoV-2 variants. Sequencing was performed with immunoSEQ multiplex PCR; in TCRdb, only in-frame clones are kept and a portion is missing. This table has hundreds of thousands of clones, approximately 90% appearing once. Treatment in this sample: around 19 received Ad26.COV2.S at low or high dose, single or two shots; roughly five received placebo; per-sample allocation not given. Sampling was done on day 63 after the first vaccine or placebo injection. The sample was peripheral blood, taken in a trial of Ad26.COV2.S vaccine versus placebo. The receptors were gathered from a person aged 18-65 years who received the Ad26.COV2.S COVID-19 vaccine or a placebo.

The chain links TRBV2 to TRBJ2-7; 12 bases are shared with TRBD2. Germline CDR1 SNHLY, CDR2 FYNNEI. The length of the CDR3 is 14 residues. V shed 4 bases, J shed 9 bases, and the junction held 7 bases outside the gene matches. The DNA for the CDR3 is TGTGCCAGCAGTGGACTAGCGGGAGATATCGGGCAGTACTTC. Encoded protein: CASSGLAGDIGQYF.

This clone was counted a few times. The genes are TRBV7-6 and TRBJ1-2; the match to TRBD1 covers 8 bases. The germline V gene encodes CDR1 SGHVS and CDR2 FNYEAQ. This CDR3 has 16 residues. V lost 4 bases and J lost 5; bases outside the gene matches: 12. CDR3 nucleotides: TGTGCCAGCAGCTCCCTCCCTCGGACAGGGCATTATGGCTACACCTTC. This codes for CASSSLPRTGHYGYTF.

The V call is TRBV2, the J call TRBJ2-7, with no clear D. Trimming stripped 8 bases from V and 0 bases from J, with 14 bases between. Germline V gene data show CDR1 as SNHLY and CDR2 as FYNNEI. The CDR3 has 14 residues. CDR3 loop: CASLLILSSYEQYF. CDR3 nucleotide sequence: TGTGCCAGCCTCCTTATACTTAGCTCCTACGAGCAGTACTTC.

The chain uses TRBV6-2 or TRBV6-3 and TRBJ2-5; D might be TRBD2 (6 bases). The germline V and J ends were trimmed by 5 bases and 8 bases, with 12 bases remaining between them. CDR3 length: 12 residues. Per germline, CDR1 MNHEY and CDR2 SVGEGT. CDR3 bases: TGTGCCAGCAGTGGGACTTCGGGTACCCAGTACTTC. As protein: CASSGTSGTQYF.

The chain recombines TRBV11-1 with TRBJ1-6; 8 bases match TRBD1. CDR1 and CDR2 (germline): SGHAT, FQDESV (reference sequence). This CDR3 is 14 amino acids long. J gave up 8 bases and V 5 bases, and 5 bases lay outside the gene matches. The CDR3 here is CASSPGTGDSPLHF. CDR3 DNA sequence: TGTGCCAGCAGCCCTGGGACAGGAGATTCACCCCTCCACTTT.

The chain employs TRBV4-3 and TRBJ1-6; D gene uncertain. V was pared by 0 bases and J by 0 bases, with 12 bases between. The germline gives CDR1 LGHNA, CDR2 YSLEER. This CDR3 is built from 18 residues. CDR3 in DNA: TGCGCCAGCAGCCAAGAACTAGGGTCTAGCTCCTATAATTCACCCCTCCACTTT. Translated, it gives CASSQELGSSSYNSPLHF.

This clone was counted a few times. V usage is TRBV27 and J usage is TRBJ2-7; no clear D gene. Between the trimmed V and J ends, which lost 3 bases and 1 base, there was a span of 7 bases. The CDR3 consists of 13 residues. Germline CDR1 is MNHEY and CDR2 is SMNVEV (reference sequence). CDR3 residues: CASSFGRSYEQYF. The CDR3 region has the DNA TGTGCCAGCAGTTTCGGACGATCCTACGAGCAGTACTTC.

The V and J genes are TRBV9 and TRBJ2-1, with 12 bases lining up with TRBD2. CDR3 length equals 15 residues. Per germline, CDR1 SGDLS and CDR2 YYNGEE. V shed 0 bases, J shed 7 bases, and the junction held 2 bases outside the gene matches. Here the CDR3 reads CASSVASGRENEQFF. The CDR3 bases are TGTGCCAGCAGCGTAGCTAGCGGGAGGGAAAATGAGCAGTTCTTC.

The V and J genes are TRBV7-8 and TRBJ2-5; 10 bases line up with TRBD2. Germline V gene sequence: CDR1 SGHVS, CDR2 FQNEAQ. V gave up 3 bases and J gave up 5 bases; unmatched junction bases: 15. This CDR3 is 18 amino acids long. CDR3 sequence (DNA): TGTGCCAGCAGCTTCCGAATCGATCTAGCGGGAGAGGTGGAGACCCAGTACTTC. This codes for CASSFRIDLAGEVETQYF. Full variable domain (missing parts from reference TRBV7-8 and TRBJ2-5): GAGVSQSPRYKVAKRGQDVALRCDPISGHVSLFWYQQALGQGPEFLTYFQNEAQLDKSGLPSDRFFAERPEGSVSTLKIQRTQQEDSAVYLCASSFRIDLAGEVETQYFGPGTRLLVL.

The V call is TRBV5-4, the J call TRBJ1-1, with a tentative D call TRBD1 (5 bases). V was trimmed by 2 bases and J by 5 bases, leaving 10 bases between them. There are 13 residues in the CDR3. Germline CDR1 is SGHNT and CDR2 is YYREEE (reference sequence). The CDR3 protein is CASSFQGWTEAFF. CDR3 nucleotides: TGTGCCAGCAGCTTTCAGGGTTGGACTGAAGCTTTCTTT.

The chain has TRBV6-8 and TRBJ2-3, with a possible D match to TRBD1 (5 bases). Trimming stripped 9 bases from V and 5 bases from J, with 21 bases between. The CDR3 spans 15 residues. The germline V gene encodes CDR1 MNHGY and CDR2 SAAAGT. DNA of the CDR3: TGTGCCAGTAAGGGCTTTAAAGAAGGGGAAGATACGCAGTATTTT. It yields the protein CASKGFKEGEDTQYF.

V is TRBV30 and J is TRBJ1-2; perhaps TRBD1 as D (5 bases). V was pared by 0 bases and J by 3 bases, with 11 bases between. The CDR3 totals 14 residues. Germline V lookup: CDR1 GTSNPN, CDR2 SVGIG (reference sequence). CDR3 bases: TGTGCCTGGAGTGTACCGGGACGGTACTATGGCTACACCTTC. It translates to CAWSVPGRYYGYTF.

The V gene is TRBV5-8, the J gene TRBJ2-1; no reliable D call. The V gene lost 0 bases and the J gene lost 6 bases, with 16 bases spanning the gap. This CDR3 comprises 16 residues. Germline CDR1 is SGHTS and CDR2 is YDEGEE. CDR3 protein: CASSLEYGVWRNEQFF. CDR3 bases: TGTGCCAGCAGCTTGGAATATGGGGTTTGGCGCAATGAGCAGTTCTTC.

The chain links TRBV27 to TRBJ2-1; 9 nucleotides agree with TRBD1. Germline trimming cut 8 bases from V and 7 bases from J; bases unmatched to any gene: 3. Germline V CDR1 and CDR2: MNHEY, SMNVEV (reference sequence). The CDR3 extends over 12 amino acids. The CDR3 DNA follows: TGTGCCAGCCTCGGGACAGGGAATGAGCAGTTCTTC. Its translation: CASLGTGNEQFF.

The chain couples TRBV24-1 to TRBJ2-5; D remains unclear. Germline V lookup: CDR1 KGHDR, CDR2 SFDVKD. CDR3 length equals 15 residues. Trimming pared 3 bases from V and 1 base from J, leaving 11 bases between. CDR3 sequence (DNA): TGTGCCACCAGTGATGCCCGAAAATTCCAAGAGACCCAGTACTTC. Its translation is CATSDARKFQETQYF.

The rearrangement joins TRBV9 to TRBJ1-3; tentative D call: TRBD1 (5 bases). Trimming left V 2 bases short and J 7 bases short, with 10 bases between. The CDR3 loop spans 13 amino acids. Germline CDR1 SGDLS, CDR2 YYNGEE. DNA of the CDR3: TGTGCCAGCAGCGTGCAGGGTGGGAACACCATATATTTT. Residues: CASSVQGGNTIYF.

The gene calls are TRBV29-1 and TRBJ2-7; 13 bases agree with TRBD2. This CDR3 spans 12 amino acids. CDR1 and CDR2 from the germline V gene are SQVTM and ANQGSEA. V lost 7 bases, J lost 6 bases, and 3 bases stayed unmatched. DNA for the CDR3: TGCAGCGGGACTAGCGGGAGAGGCGAGCAGTACTTC. Translated: CSGTSGRGEQYF.

This clone was recorded once. The rearrangement links TRBV6-2 or TRBV6-3 to TRBJ2-1; no reliable D call. CDR1 and CDR2 (germline): MNHEY, SVGEGT. The V end lost 3 bases, the J end lost 12 bases, and 12 bases lay between the germline ends. This CDR3 comprises 12 residues. CDR3 coding DNA: TGTGCCAGCAGTTATTCCTATGTAGGGCAGTTCTTC. It specifies CASSYSYVGQFF.

The CDR3 is CASSIVTHGELFF. The CDR3 DNA reads TGTGCCAGCAGCATTGTCACCCACGGGGAGCTGTTTTTT. V gene TRBV7-9 combines with J gene TRBJ2-2; D is unclear. V lost 5 bases and J 7 bases, leaving 11 bases between the germline ends. The CDR3 is 13 amino acids. Germline V gene data show CDR1 as SEHNR and CDR2 as FQNEAQ (reference sequence).

This chain joins TRBV7-9 and TRBJ1-1; D is uncertain. V lost 3 bases and J 0 bases, leaving 8 bases between the germline ends. CDR3 length: 14 amino acids. Germline lookup yields CDR1 SEHNR and CDR2 FQNEAQ (reference sequence). The CDR3: CASSFLALNTEAFF. The CDR3 nucleotides are TGTGCCAGCAGCTTCTTAGCTTTGAACACTGAAGCTTTCTTT.

The rearrangement uses TRBV28 and TRBJ1-2; TRBD1 matches 10 bases. Unmatched junction bases numbered 3, after V lost 8 bases and J lost 6 bases. The CDR3 runs to 12 residues. From germline, CDR1 is MDHEN and CDR2 SYDVKM. In nucleotides, the CDR3 is TGTGCCAGCGCGGGACAGGGGAATGGCTACACCTTC. This sequence encodes CASAGQGNGYTF.

This clone was picked up a small number of times. The chain links TRBV7-8 to TRBJ1-5; no firm D call. With 8 bases removed from V and 2 bases from J, the gap between germline ends came to 16 bases. This CDR3 spans 15 amino acids. Per the germline V gene, CDR1 is SGHVS and CDR2 is FQNEAQ. The CDR3 is CASSPGWVGNQPQHF. DNA for the CDR3: TGTGCCAGCTCCCCCGGCTGGGTCGGCAATCAGCCCCAGCATTTT.

This clone was detected once. This rearrangement joins TRBV10-3 to TRBJ2-2; 13 bases are a match to TRBD2. The CDR3 covers 17 residues. CDR1 is ENHRY and CDR2 is SYGVKD in the germline V gene. V dropped 7 bases and J dropped 0; count of bases not matched to a gene: 5. The CDR3 loop reads CAITGTSGTTNTGELFF. CDR3 in DNA: TGTGCCATCACTGGGACTAGCGGGACGACGAACACCGGGGAGCTGTTTTTT.

The chain uses TRBV28 and TRBJ2-1; D possibly corresponds to TRBD1 (6 bases). Germline CDR1 reads MDHEN; CDR2 reads SYDVKM. This CDR3 has 14 residues. V was pared by 8 bases and J by 3 bases, with 14 bases between. This CDR3 is CASGTWDNYNEQFF. CDR3 sequence (DNA): TGTGCCAGCGGTACTTGGGACAACTACAATGAGCAGTTCTTC.

This clone appeared a few times. The chain recombines TRBV6-5 with TRBJ2-2; D possibly corresponds to TRBD1 (5 bases). Trimming removed 1 base at V and 4 bases at J, with 13 bases between. The CDR3 spans 16 residues. The germline gives CDR1 MNHEY, CDR2 SVGAGI. CDR3 amino acids: CASSYFGQGSTGELFF. The CDR3 nucleotides read TGTGCCAGCAGTTACTTTGGTCAGGGTAGCACCGGGGAGCTGTTTTTT.

The V gene is TRBV6-2 or TRBV6-3, the J gene TRBJ2-7, with 9 nucleotides matching TRBD2. CDR1 MNHEY and CDR2 SVGEGT come from the germline V gene. The V and J ends lost 6 bases and 2 bases, in that order; junction bases with no gene match: 11. There are 16 residues in the CDR3. CDR3 sequence (DNA): TGTGCCAGCAGCCTTCTAAGACTAGCGGCAGCCTACGAGCAGTACTTC. Translation: CASSLLRLAAAYEQYF.

The rearrangement uses TRBV27 and TRBJ2-5, with 8 bases fitting TRBD1. Germline CDR1 and CDR2: MNHEY and SMNVEV (reference sequence). The CDR3 runs to 15 residues. Trimming took 3 bases from V and 5 from J; bases not matched to a gene: 8. The CDR3 sequence: CASSFRTGTRETQYF. CDR3 DNA sequence: TGTGCCAGCAGTTTTCGGACAGGGACGAGGGAGACCCAGTACTTC.

The V and J genes are TRBV19 and TRBJ1-2, with 9 bases fitting TRBD1. This CDR3 region has 15 residues. Germline CDR1 LNHDA, CDR2 SQIVND (reference sequence). V was pared by 5 bases and J by 8 bases, with 12 bases of the junction left unmatched. CDR3 nucleotides: TGTGCCAGTAGTGAAATAATGGGACAGGGAGGCGGCTACACCTTC. Its protein is CASSEIMGQGGGYTF.

This sequence joins TRBV4-3 and TRBJ2-1; D might be TRBD2 (6 bases). There are 16 residues in the CDR3. Trimming cost V 3 bases and J 0 bases, with 12 bases left between them. The germline gives CDR1 LGHNA, CDR2 YSLEER. DNA for the CDR3: TGCGCCAGCAGCCAGGGAAGGGGAGGCTCCTACAATGAGCAGTTCTTC. This encodes CASSQGRGGSYNEQFF.